A selection of T cell receptor beta chains follows, all from one sample in a study of regulatory T cells in long-lasting Graves disease. TCRdb called the multiplex PCR reads again in MiXCR, with one record for every CDR3 protein. The repertoire holds 400,000 to 650,000 distinct CDR3 sequences, more than 15% seen once, with roughly 25% in the top ten. This sample also belongs to another study, concerning T cells in Graves' hyperthyroidism and ophthalmopathy.

The input for sequencing was peripheral blood mononuclear cells (PBMCs), taken at new diagnosis, from a patient treated with antithyroid drugs. These receptors were collected from a woman aged 35-65 years with Graves disease. Both conserved end residues are part of each CDR3. The D gene is left open where the match is weak. The size field is filled for only some rows; it gives once, few, many or a size class.

j_gene: TRBJ2-7; abundance: many; v_gene: TRBV6-1; d_gene: TRBD1; CDR3nt: TGTGCCAGCACGTTAGGCCCGACAGGGTCCTACGAGCAGTACTTC; CDR3aa: CASTLGPTGSYEQYF
j_gene: TRBJ1-5; abundance: once; v_gene: TRBV6-1; d_gene: -; CDR3nt: TGTGCCAGCAGCACTCTAGGGGGGAGCAATCAGCCCCAGCATTTT; CDR3aa: CASSTLGGSNQPQHF
j_gene: TRBJ2-7; abundance: many; v_gene: TRBV7-9; d_gene: -; CDR3nt: TGTGCCAGCAGCTTAGCCAGGAACAGTTTCTACGAGCAGTACTTC; CDR3aa: CASSLARNSFYEQYF
j_gene: TRBJ1-2; abundance: many; v_gene: TRBV6-5; d_gene: -; CDR3nt: TGTGCCAGCAGTTACTCGACAGCAGGAAACTATGGCTACACCTTC; CDR3aa: CASSYSTAGNYGYTF
j_gene: TRBJ1-1; abundance: many; v_gene: TRBV24-1; d_gene: -; CDR3nt: TGTGCCACCAGTCGAGAGAACACTGAAGCTTTCTTT; CDR3aa: CATSRENTEAFF
j_gene: TRBJ1-3; abundance: few; v_gene: TRBV7-2; d_gene: TRBD1; CDR3nt: TGTGCCAGCAGCCGCGGGACAGCTAGGAACACCATATATTTT; CDR3aa: CASSRGTARNTIYF
j_gene: TRBJ1-2; abundance: many; v_gene: TRBV28; d_gene: -; CDR3nt: TGTGCCAGCAGTTTACTCCCTTCGGGGGGCTACACCTTC; CDR3aa: CASSLLPSGGYTF
j_gene: TRBJ2-3; abundance: many; v_gene: TRBV9; d_gene: TRBD2; CDR3nt: TGTGCCAGCAGCTCCTACGGCGGGGGATCGACAGATACGCAGTATTTT; CDR3aa: CASSSYGGGSTDTQYF
j_gene: TRBJ2-4; abundance: few; v_gene: TRBV6-2/TRBV6-3; d_gene: -; CDR3nt: TGTGCCAGCAGTTATTCAGGGTCCAAAAACATTCAGTACTTC; CDR3aa: CASSYSGSKNIQYF
j_gene: TRBJ1-6; abundance: many; v_gene: TRBV2; d_gene: -; CDR3nt: TGTGCCAGCAGTGAAGACAGTAATTCACCCCTCCACTTT; CDR3aa: CASSEDSNSPLHF
j_gene: TRBJ1-3; abundance: -; v_gene: TRBV30; d_gene: TRBD1; CDR3nt: TGTGCCTGGAGCAGACAGGGGGACGGAAACACCATATATTTT; CDR3aa: CAWSRQGDGNTIYF
j_gene: TRBJ2-7; abundance: -; v_gene: TRBV18; d_gene: -; CDR3nt: TGTGCCAGCTCACCAAACGCAGGGATCTTAACCTACGAGCAGTACTTC; CDR3aa: CASSPNAGILTYEQYF
j_gene: TRBJ2-7; abundance: many; v_gene: TRBV5-1; d_gene: -; CDR3nt: TGCGCCAGCAGCAGGGGTGGTCCCTACGAGCAGTACTTC; CDR3aa: CASSRGGPYEQYF
j_gene: TRBJ1-2; abundance: few; v_gene: TRBV7-2; d_gene: -; CDR3nt: TGTGCCAGCAGCTTAGCGGGCCGAAGAAACTATGGCTACACCTTC; CDR3aa: CASSLAGRRNYGYTF
j_gene: TRBJ1-2; abundance: many; v_gene: TRBV10-3; d_gene: -; CDR3nt: TGTGCCATCAGTAAGGACGTAAACTATGGCTACACCTTC; CDR3aa: CAISKDVNYGYTF
j_gene: TRBJ2-7; abundance: -; v_gene: TRBV20-1; d_gene: TRBD2; CDR3nt: TGCAGTGCTAGTCCCCTTGGGGGGGGGACCTACGAGCAGTACTTC; CDR3aa: CSASPLGGGTYEQYF
j_gene: TRBJ1-2; abundance: few; v_gene: TRBV3-1; d_gene: -; CDR3nt: TGTGCCAGCAGCCTTTGGACAGTCGATGGCTACACCTTC; CDR3aa: CASSLWTVDGYTF
j_gene: TRBJ1-1; abundance: many; v_gene: TRBV7-9; d_gene: TRBD1; CDR3nt: TGTGCCAGCAGCCGCTCCGGACAGGGACGATGGGGCACTGAAGCTTTCTTT; CDR3aa: CASSRSGQGRWGTEAFF
j_gene: TRBJ2-1; abundance: many; v_gene: TRBV7-8; d_gene: -; CDR3nt: TGTGCCAGCGGTCCGTACAATGAGCAGTTCTTC; CDR3aa: CASGPYNEQFF
j_gene: TRBJ2-7; abundance: many; v_gene: TRBV20-1; d_gene: -; CDR3nt: TGCAGTGCCGGGGCGGGGGGACAGACCTACGAGCAGTACTTC; CDR3aa: CSAGAGGQTYEQYF
j_gene: TRBJ2-3; abundance: -; v_gene: TRBV6-1; d_gene: -; CDR3nt: TGTGCCACCTCTGGGGGCGGGTATGATACGCAGTATTTT; CDR3aa: CATSGGGYDTQYF
j_gene: TRBJ1-6; abundance: many; v_gene: TRBV2; d_gene: -; CDR3nt: TGTGCCAGCAGACCCGGGGCGGGCCAGGGGTATTCACCCCTCCACTTT; CDR3aa: CASRPGAGQGYSPLHF
j_gene: TRBJ2-5; abundance: -; v_gene: TRBV11-2; d_gene: TRBD1; CDR3nt: TGTGCCAGCAGCAATAGACAGGGGCAAGAGACCCAGTACTTC; CDR3aa: CASSNRQGQETQYF
j_gene: TRBJ2-7; abundance: many; v_gene: TRBV20-1; d_gene: -; CDR3nt: TGCAGTGCTCATTACAGGGACAACGAGCAGTACTTC; CDR3aa: CSAHYRDNEQYF
j_gene: TRBJ2-1; abundance: -; v_gene: TRBV12-5; d_gene: -; CDR3nt: TGTGCTAGTGGTTTGGTATCTGAGGTCAATGAGCAGTTCTTC; CDR3aa: CASGLVSEVNEQFF
j_gene: TRBJ1-2; abundance: few; v_gene: TRBV11-2; d_gene: -; CDR3nt: TGTGCCAGCACCTCGTTAGCTAACTATGGCTACACCTTC; CDR3aa: CASTSLANYGYTF
j_gene: TRBJ2-2; abundance: -; v_gene: TRBV2; d_gene: -; CDR3nt: TGTGCCAGCAATCAGTTCGGGGAGCTGTTTTTT; CDR3aa: CASNQFGELFF
j_gene: TRBJ2-1; abundance: many; v_gene: TRBV6-2/TRBV6-3; d_gene: -; CDR3nt: TGTGCCAGCAGTTACTCCAGTCGGACGGAGAAGGAGCAGTTCTTC; CDR3aa: CASSYSSRTEKEQFF
j_gene: TRBJ2-3; abundance: -; v_gene: TRBV7-6; d_gene: -; CDR3nt: TGTGCCAGCAGCTTAGGTTACACGGGTAATACGCAGTATTTT; CDR3aa: CASSLGYTGNTQYF
j_gene: TRBJ1-1; abundance: many; v_gene: TRBV7-9; d_gene: -; CDR3nt: TGTGCCAGCAGGTCCGGGACGGGTGCCAACACTGAAGCTTTCTTT; CDR3aa: CASRSGTGANTEAFF
j_gene: TRBJ2-2; abundance: few; v_gene: TRBV9; d_gene: TRBD2; CDR3nt: TGTGCCAGCAGCGTAGGACCTAGCGGGGGGGCCTACACCGGGGAGCTGTTTTTT; CDR3aa: CASSVGPSGGAYTGELFF
j_gene: TRBJ1-1; abundance: many; v_gene: TRBV11-2; d_gene: -; CDR3nt: TGTGCCAGCAGCTCTGCCGGGAAGAACACTGAAGCTTTCTTT; CDR3aa: CASSSAGKNTEAFF
j_gene: TRBJ1-1; abundance: many; v_gene: TRBV28; d_gene: TRBD1; CDR3nt: TGTGCCAGCAGCCCGACAGGGAAGTTTGACACTGAAGCTTTCTTT; CDR3aa: CASSPTGKFDTEAFF
j_gene: TRBJ2-5; abundance: few; v_gene: TRBV2; d_gene: TRBD1; CDR3nt: TGTGCCAGCAGTGAAGCGGTATCGACAGGGCCATACGAGACCCAGTACTTC; CDR3aa: CASSEAVSTGPYETQYF
j_gene: TRBJ1-1; abundance: -; v_gene: TRBV19; d_gene: TRBD1; CDR3nt: TGTGCCAGTAGTATAGAATGGACAGGGGGCTTCTCGAACACTGAAGCTTTCTTT; CDR3aa: CASSIEWTGGFSNTEAFF
j_gene: TRBJ2-5; abundance: many; v_gene: TRBV11-3; d_gene: -; CDR3nt: TGTGCCAGCAGCTTAGTACGGGGCGGAGGGGAGACCCAGTACTTC; CDR3aa: CASSLVRGGGETQYF
j_gene: TRBJ1-1; abundance: many; v_gene: TRBV10-1; d_gene: -; CDR3nt: TGCGCCAGCAGTGAACAGATTACGGCTGAAGCTTTCTTT; CDR3aa: CASSEQITAEAFF
j_gene: TRBJ2-7; abundance: many; v_gene: TRBV3-1; d_gene: -; CDR3nt: TGTGCCAGCAGCTCAGGACTGGGCCCCGAAACCTACGAGCAGTACTTC; CDR3aa: CASSSGLGPETYEQYF
j_gene: TRBJ1-2; abundance: -; v_gene: TRBV19; d_gene: -; CDR3nt: TGTGCCAGTAGTATAAGTCGACAGTCGGGCTACACCTTC; CDR3aa: CASSISRQSGYTF
j_gene: TRBJ2-2; abundance: few; v_gene: TRBV19; d_gene: TRBD2; CDR3nt: TGTGCCAGTAGTCCCGGACTAGCGGGGGGTCGAGGCACCGGGGAGCTGTTTTTT; CDR3aa: CASSPGLAGGRGTGELFF
j_gene: TRBJ2-2; abundance: many; v_gene: TRBV2; d_gene: -; CDR3nt: TGTGCCAGCAGTGAAGAAGTAGCCTCCTTCCGGGAGCTGTTTTTT; CDR3aa: CASSEEVASFRELFF
j_gene: TRBJ2-1; abundance: many; v_gene: TRBV2; d_gene: -; CDR3nt: TGTGCCAGCAGTGACCGGCTTGATTGGTTATACAATGAGCAGTTCTTC; CDR3aa: CASSDRLDWLYNEQFF
j_gene: TRBJ2-7; abundance: many; v_gene: TRBV28; d_gene: TRBD2; CDR3nt: TGTGCCAGCAGTTTCTCCGGGACTACTGACTACGAGCAGTACTTC; CDR3aa: CASSFSGTTDYEQYF
j_gene: TRBJ2-3; abundance: many; v_gene: TRBV28; d_gene: -; CDR3nt: TGTGCCAGCAGTCCTCCCGGTCCCCAAGATACGCAGTATTTT; CDR3aa: CASSPPGPQDTQYF
j_gene: TRBJ2-7; abundance: many; v_gene: TRBV29-1; d_gene: TRBD2; CDR3nt: TGCAGCGTTGAAGAGGGGACTAGCGGGAGCCACGAGCAGTACTTC; CDR3aa: CSVEEGTSGSHEQYF
j_gene: TRBJ2-2; abundance: many; v_gene: TRBV2; d_gene: -; CDR3nt: TGTGCCAGCAGGGTAAACACCGGGGAGCTGTTTTTT; CDR3aa: CASRVNTGELFF
j_gene: TRBJ1-1; abundance: many; v_gene: TRBV7-2; d_gene: TRBD1; CDR3nt: TGTGCCAGCAGCACAGGGGGGAGGAACACTGAAGCTTTCTTT; CDR3aa: CASSTGGRNTEAFF
j_gene: TRBJ2-1; abundance: many; v_gene: TRBV4-2; d_gene: TRBD2; CDR3nt: TGTGCCAGCAGCCAAGAAGGGACTAGCGGACACAATGAGCAGTTCTTC; CDR3aa: CASSQEGTSGHNEQFF
j_gene: TRBJ2-1; abundance: many; v_gene: TRBV7-3; d_gene: -; CDR3nt: TGTGCCAGCAGCTTACGTGGGACAAACAATGAGCAGTTCTTC; CDR3aa: CASSLRGTNNEQFF
j_gene: TRBJ2-5; abundance: -; v_gene: TRBV18; d_gene: -; CDR3nt: TGTGCCAGCTCACCACGGGGGGAACCCCAAGAGACCCAGTACTTC; CDR3aa: CASSPRGEPQETQYF
j_gene: TRBJ2-7; abundance: many; v_gene: TRBV3-1; d_gene: -; CDR3nt: TGTGCCAGCAGTATGGGGGGCGAGCAGTACTTC; CDR3aa: CASSMGGEQYF
j_gene: TRBJ1-1; abundance: -; v_gene: TRBV15; d_gene: -; CDR3nt: TGTGCCACCAGCAGAGGAAAATTAGAGGGGTCCCAAGCTTTCTTT; CDR3aa: CATSRGKLEGSQAFF
j_gene: TRBJ1-5; abundance: many; v_gene: TRBV24-1; d_gene: -; CDR3nt: TGTGCCACCGATGAGCTTCAGGCCGGCCCCGGTCAGCCCCAGCATTTT; CDR3aa: CATDELQAGPGQPQHF
j_gene: TRBJ2-7; abundance: many; v_gene: TRBV11-2; d_gene: -; CDR3nt: TGTGCCAGCAGCAATAGACAGCGCGAGCAGTACTTC; CDR3aa: CASSNRQREQYF
j_gene: TRBJ1-4; abundance: few; v_gene: TRBV9; d_gene: TRBD1; CDR3nt: TGTGCCAGCAGCGTCCGCCGACAGGGCGAAAAACTGTTTTTT; CDR3aa: CASSVRRQGEKLFF
j_gene: TRBJ1-1; abundance: many; v_gene: TRBV6-1; d_gene: TRBD1; CDR3nt: TGTGCCAGCAGTGGCGACAGGGGAAACACTGAAGCTTTCTTT; CDR3aa: CASSGDRGNTEAFF
j_gene: TRBJ1-3; abundance: -; v_gene: TRBV7-9; d_gene: -; CDR3nt: TGTGCCACCCCAGCCCTTGGCAGGGCTGGAAACACCATATATTTT; CDR3aa: CATPALGRAGNTIYF